The clone carrying this T cell receptor (beta chain) has a handful of counts. This record belongs to a study of blood T cell repertoires in COVID-19. For the study at large: Sites in the United States, Italy and Spain provided acute and convalescent COVID-19 samples. PBMCs, B-cell-depleted T cells, or T cells were the source of the cDNA or gDNA that made up the material.

From germline, CDR1 is LGHDT and CDR2 YNNKEL (reference sequence). Trimming cost V 3 bases and J 0 bases, with 8 bases left between them. This CDR3 is built from 14 residues. How the authors handled the data: Estimation of nucleated cell counts relied on the amplification of reference gene primers. Sequencing was performed with immunoSEQ multiplex PCR; in TCRdb, only in-frame clones are kept and a portion is missing. Clonal size and the V and J genes are those of that table, whereas D and trimming came from the DNA. The sample has about 100,000 clones, around four fifths seen once. The sequenced sample was peripheral blood. This sequence originates from a woman aged 65 to 85 with acute or convalescent COVID-19. The chain uses TRBV3-1 (or the pseudogene TRBV3-2) and TRBJ1-1; D is unclear. The CDR3 here is CASSHVGVNTEAFF. The CDR3 nucleotides read TGTGCCAGCAGCCACGTAGGAGTGAACACTGAAGCTTTCTTT.